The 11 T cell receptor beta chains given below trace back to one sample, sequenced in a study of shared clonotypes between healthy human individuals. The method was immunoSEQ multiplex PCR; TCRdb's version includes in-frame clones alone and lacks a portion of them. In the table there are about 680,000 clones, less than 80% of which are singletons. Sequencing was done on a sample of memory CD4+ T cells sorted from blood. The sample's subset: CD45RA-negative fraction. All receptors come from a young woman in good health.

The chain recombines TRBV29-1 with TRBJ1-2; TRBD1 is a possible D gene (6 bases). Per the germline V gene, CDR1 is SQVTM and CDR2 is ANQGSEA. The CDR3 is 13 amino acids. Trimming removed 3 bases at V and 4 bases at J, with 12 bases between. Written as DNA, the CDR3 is TGCAGCGTTGACGGAACAGGGCCCTATGGCTACACCTTC. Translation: CSVDGTGPYGYTF.

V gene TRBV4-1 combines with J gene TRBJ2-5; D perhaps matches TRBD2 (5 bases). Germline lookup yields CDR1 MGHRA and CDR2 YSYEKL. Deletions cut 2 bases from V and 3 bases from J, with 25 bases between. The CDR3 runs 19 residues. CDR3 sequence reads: CASSQISVFLSGEKETQYF. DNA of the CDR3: TGCGCCAGCAGCCAAATCTCGGTTTTTTTATCCGGGGAGAAAGAGACCCAGTACTTC.

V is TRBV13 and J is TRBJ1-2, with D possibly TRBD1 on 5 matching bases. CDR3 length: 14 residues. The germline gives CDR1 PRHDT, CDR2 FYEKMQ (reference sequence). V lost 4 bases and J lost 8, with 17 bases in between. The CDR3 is CASSSYRDVRGYTF. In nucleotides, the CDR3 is TGTGCCAGCAGCTCCTACCGGGACGTCCGGGGCTACACCTTC.

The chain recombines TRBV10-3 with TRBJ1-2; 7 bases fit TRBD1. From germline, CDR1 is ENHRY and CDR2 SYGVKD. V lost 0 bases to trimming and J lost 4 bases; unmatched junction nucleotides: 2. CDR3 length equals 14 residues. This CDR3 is CAISESQGLYGYTF. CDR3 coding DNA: TGTGCCATCAGTGAGTCACAGGGGCTCTATGGCTACACCTTC.

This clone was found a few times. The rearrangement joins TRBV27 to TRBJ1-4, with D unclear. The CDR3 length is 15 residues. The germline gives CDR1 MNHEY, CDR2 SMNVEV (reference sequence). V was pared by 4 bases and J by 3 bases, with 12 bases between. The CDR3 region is CASSSSVAANEKLFF. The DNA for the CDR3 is TGTGCCAGCAGTTCATCGGTCGCGGCTAATGAAAAACTGTTTTTT.

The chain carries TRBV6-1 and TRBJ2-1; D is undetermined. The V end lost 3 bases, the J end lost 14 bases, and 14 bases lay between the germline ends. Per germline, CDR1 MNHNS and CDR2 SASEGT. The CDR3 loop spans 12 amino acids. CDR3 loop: CASSDTTADEFF. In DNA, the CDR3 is TGTGCCAGCAGTGATACGACTGCGGACGAGTTCTTC.

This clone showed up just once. CDR3 sequence reads: CASSSAHRTDTQYF. In nucleotides, the CDR3 is TGCGCCAGCAGCTCCGCGCATCGCACAGATACGCAGTATTTT. The rearrangement links TRBV5-1 to TRBJ2-3; D remains ambiguous. The CDR3 extends over 14 amino acids. Germline V CDR1 and CDR2: SGHRS, YFSETQ. V was clipped by 3 bases and J by 1 base, with 9 bases between them. The variable domain in full, completed from reference TRBV5-1 and TRBJ2-3, reads KAGVTQTPRYLIKTRGQQVTLSCSPISGHRSVSWYQQTPGQGLQFLFEYFSETQRNKGNFPGRFSGRQFSNSRSEMNVSTLELGDSALYLCASSSAHRTDTQYFGPGTRLTVL.

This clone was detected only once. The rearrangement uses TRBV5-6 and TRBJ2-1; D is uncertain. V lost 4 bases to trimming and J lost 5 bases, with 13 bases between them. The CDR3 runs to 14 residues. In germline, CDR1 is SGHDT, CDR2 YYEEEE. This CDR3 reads CASSPAYGNNEQFF. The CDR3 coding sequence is TGTGCCAGCAGCCCAGCGTACGGAAACAATGAGCAGTTCTTC. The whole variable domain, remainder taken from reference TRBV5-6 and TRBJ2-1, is DAGVTQSPTHLIKTRGQQVTLRCSPKSGHDTVSWYQQALGQGPQFIFQYYEEEERQRGNFPDRFSGHQFPNYSSELNVNALLLGDSALYLCASSPAYGNNEQFFGPGTRLTVL.

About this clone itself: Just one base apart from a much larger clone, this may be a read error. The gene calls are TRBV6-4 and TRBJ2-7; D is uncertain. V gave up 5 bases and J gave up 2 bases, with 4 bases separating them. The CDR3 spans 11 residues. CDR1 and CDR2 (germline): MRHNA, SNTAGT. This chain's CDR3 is CASSKTYEQYF. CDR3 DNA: TGTGCCAGCAGTAAAACCTACGAGCAGTACTTC.

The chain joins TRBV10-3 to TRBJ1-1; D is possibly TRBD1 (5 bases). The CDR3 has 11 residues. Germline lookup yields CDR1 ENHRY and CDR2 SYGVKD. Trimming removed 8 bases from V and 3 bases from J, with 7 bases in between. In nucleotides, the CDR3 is TGTGCCATCGGGGGGGACACTGAAGCTTTCTTT. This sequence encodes CAIGGDTEAFF.

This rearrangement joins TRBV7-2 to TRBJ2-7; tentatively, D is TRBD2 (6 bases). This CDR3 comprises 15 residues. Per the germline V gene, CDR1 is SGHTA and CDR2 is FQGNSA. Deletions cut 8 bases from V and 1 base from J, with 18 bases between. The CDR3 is CASSARQSGSYEQYF. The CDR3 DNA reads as TGTGCCAGCTCGGCACGTCAAAGCGGGTCCTACGAGCAGTACTTC.